These 14 T cell receptor beta chains originate from one sample sequenced in a study of beta chain features in type 1 diabetes. Overall study results and limits: Significant though moderate, a shortening of TCRB CDR3s appeared in all four CD4+ subsets of Type 1 diabetes patients.

Expressed TCRB transcripts were sequenced because the isolated RNA had all been reverse transcribed beforehand. Only in-frame clones appear in the TCRdb table, and some are missing; sequencing was by immunoSEQ multiplex PCR. The sample has roughly 250,000 clones; about a fifth are singletons. These receptors have no known antigen. Specimen: naive CD4+ T cells from blood. The receptors come from a woman in her forties with type 1 diabetes.

The chain recombines TRBV7-9 with TRBJ1-5, with 7 nucleotides matching TRBD1. V lost 5 bases and J lost 1; bases outside the gene matches: 2. This CDR3 is built from 14 residues. The germline CDR1 and CDR2 sequences are SEHNR and FQNEAQ (reference sequence). The CDR3 nucleotides are TGTGCCAGCAGCCGACAGGGAAGCAATCAGCCCCAGCATTTT. Translation: CASSRQGSNQPQHF.

A few counts support this clone. This chain connects TRBV28 to TRBJ1-1; possibly TRBD1 for D (5 bases). CDR1 MDHEN and CDR2 SYDVKM come from the germline V gene. This CDR3 region has 14 residues. Trimming took 2 bases from V and 1 from J, leaving 8 bases between them. CDR3 residues: CASSLRQGNTEAFF. CDR3 sequence (DNA): TGTGCCAGCAGTTTACGGCAGGGGAACACTGAAGCTTTCTTT.

J is TRBJ1-4 and V is TRBV9; 9 nucleotides agree with TRBD1. The V gene end was trimmed by 3 bases and the J gene end by 8 bases; junction bases not matched to a gene: 8. This CDR3 region has 15 residues. The germline V gene has CDR1 SGDLS and CDR2 YYNGEE. The CDR3 DNA is TGTGCCAGCAGCGCGCACAGGGGGCGGACGGAAAAACTGTTTTTT. It translates to CASSAHRGRTEKLFF.

V is TRBV7-9 and J is TRBJ1-1; D perhaps matches TRBD1 (6 bases). V dropped 5 bases and J dropped 1 base, with 11 bases sitting between them. The germline V gene encodes CDR1 SEHNR and CDR2 FQNEAQ (reference sequence). This CDR3 contains 14 residues. DNA for the CDR3: TGTGCCAGCAGCCCACAGGGTGAGAACACTGAAGCTTTCTTT. Amino acid sequence: CASSPQGENTEAFF.

The rearrangement uses TRBV7-9 and TRBJ2-2; the match to TRBD1 covers 10 bases. CDR3 length: 16 residues. Germline lookup yields CDR1 SEHNR and CDR2 FQNEAQ (reference sequence). V gave up 3 bases and J gave up 4 bases; unmatched junction bases: 5. The CDR3 DNA follows: TGTGCCAGCAGCTTCACCGGGACAGGGGCCACCGGGGAGCTGTTTTTT. Translation: CASSFTGTGATGELFF.

This chain uses TRBV28 with TRBJ2-3, with 12 bases lining up with TRBD2. V gave up 3 bases and J gave up 6 bases; unmatched junction bases: 4. CDR1 MDHEN and CDR2 SYDVKM come from the germline V gene. This CDR3 contains 15 residues. The CDR3, as DNA: TGTGCCAGCAGTTTCACTAGCGGGGGGTGGGATACGCAGTATTTT. Protein sequence: CASSFTSGGWDTQYF.

This clone was observed a few times. V usage is TRBV7-3 and J usage is TRBJ2-2, with D possibly TRBD2 on 6 matching bases. Deletions cut 5 bases from V and 3 bases from J, with 13 bases between. Germline V lookup: CDR1 SGHTA, CDR2 FQGTGA. The CDR3 has 15 amino acids. This chain's CDR3 is CASSPSGGDTGELFF. CDR3 DNA sequence: TGTGCCAGCAGCCCATCCGGCGGGGACACCGGGGAGCTGTTTTTT.

This rearrangement joins TRBV7-2 to TRBJ2-5; D call uncertain. The CDR3 runs to 12 residues. Germline lookup yields CDR1 SGHTA and CDR2 FQGNSA. Trimming removed 5 bases at V and 0 bases at J, with 4 bases between. CDR3 sequence reads: CASSLYQETQYF. The CDR3 nucleotides read TGTGCCAGCAGCCTATACCAAGAGACCCAGTACTTC. Combining the CDR3 with reference TRBV7-2 and TRBJ2-5 gives the whole variable domain GAGVSQSPSNKVTEKGKDVELRCDPISGHTALYWYRQSLGQGLEFLIYFQGNSAPDKSGLPSDRFSAERTGGSVSTLTIQRTQQEDSAVYLCASSLYQETQYFGPGTRLLVL.

The V and J genes are TRBV7-3 and TRBJ2-1; 7 positions agree with TRBD2. Per the germline V gene, CDR1 is SGHTA and CDR2 is FQGTGA. After removal of 5 bases from V and 9 bases from J, the junction contained 16 bases not matched to a gene. The CDR3 extends over 16 amino acids. In DNA form, the CDR3 reads TGTGCCAGCAGCCCTAACGGGCTGATAGCGGGTAGTGAGCAGTTCTTC. Translated, it gives CASSPNGLIAGSEQFF.

This clone has just a few counts. The chain carries TRBV7-2 and TRBJ1-6; no definite D call. The CDR3 covers 18 residues. Trimming stripped 5 bases from V and 5 bases from J, with 22 bases between. Germline CDR1 and CDR2: SGHTA and FQGNSA. The CDR3 nucleotides are TGTGCCAGCAGCACTAGGGCGGCGTTTGAAGGGAATAATTCACCCCTCCACTTT. Its protein product is CASSTRAAFEGNNSPLHF.

This clone was detected a few times. The genes are TRBV28 and TRBJ2-4, with D hard to call. V was cut by 2 bases and J by 1 base, with 6 bases left in between. CDR1 MDHEN and CDR2 SYDVKM come from the germline V gene. CDR3 length equals 14 residues. CDR3 bases: TGTGCCAGCAGTTTAAGAGCGGCCAAAAACATTCAGTACTTC. This translates into CASSLRAAKNIQYF.

V usage is TRBV6-5 and J usage is TRBJ2-2; tentatively, D is TRBD1 (6 bases). Germline-derived CDR1 and CDR2 are MNHEY and SVGAGI. This CDR3 comprises 14 residues. V was cut by 2 bases and J by 3 bases, with 7 bases left in between. The CDR3 reads CASSYGQHTGELFF. CDR3 DNA sequence: TGTGCCAGCAGTTACGGACAGCACACCGGGGAGCTGTTTTTT.

This clone occurred a few times. J is TRBJ1-1 and V is TRBV7-9, with 10 positions matching TRBD1. Germline values: CDR1 SEHNR, CDR2 FQNEAQ (reference sequence). CDR3 length: 13 amino acids. V shed 8 bases, J shed 3 bases, and the junction held 3 bases outside the gene matches. Here the CDR3 DNA reads TGTGCCAGCGGAGGGACAGGGGACACTGAAGCTTTCTTT. Encoded protein: CASGGTGDTEAFF.

This clone was observed a handful of times. The V call is TRBV4-2, the J call TRBJ1-1, with D possibly matching TRBD1 (5 bases). The length of the CDR3 is 15 residues. The germline V gene encodes CDR1 LGHNA and CDR2 YNFKEQ. Trimming pared 0 bases from V and 8 bases from J, leaving 16 bases between. As DNA, the CDR3 is TGTGCCAGCAGCCAAGATTGGGGCCAAAACAGAGAAGCTTTCTTT. It codes for CASSQDWGQNREAFF.